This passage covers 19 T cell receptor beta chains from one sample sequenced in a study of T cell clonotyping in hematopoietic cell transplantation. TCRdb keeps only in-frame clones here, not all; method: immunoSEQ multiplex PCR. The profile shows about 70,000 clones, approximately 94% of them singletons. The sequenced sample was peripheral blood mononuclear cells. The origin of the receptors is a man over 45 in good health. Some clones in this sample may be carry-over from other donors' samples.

The CDR3 loop reads CASRTGTGARSRQYF. CDR3 bases: TGTGCCAGCAGAACCGGGACAGGGGCCCGGAGTAGGCAGTATTTT. The chain is built from TRBV27 and TRBJ2-3; the match to TRBD1 covers 10 bases. Germline V gene sequence: CDR1 MNHEY, CDR2 SMNVEV (reference sequence). The V gene end was trimmed by 6 bases and the J gene end by 11 bases; junction bases not matched to a gene: 14. The CDR3 loop spans 15 amino acids.

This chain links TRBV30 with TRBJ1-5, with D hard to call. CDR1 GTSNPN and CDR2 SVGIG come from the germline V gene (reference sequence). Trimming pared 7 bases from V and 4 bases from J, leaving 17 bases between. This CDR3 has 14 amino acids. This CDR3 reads CASSSRRKNQPQHF. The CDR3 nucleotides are TGTGCCTCCTCATCTCGGCGTAAGAATCAGCCCCAGCATTTT.

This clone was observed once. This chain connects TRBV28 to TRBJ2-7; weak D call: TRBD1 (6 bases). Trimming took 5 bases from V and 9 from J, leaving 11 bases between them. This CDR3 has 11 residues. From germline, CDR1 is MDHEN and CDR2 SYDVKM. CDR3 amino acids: CASSDRLMQYF. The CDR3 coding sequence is TGTGCCAGCAGTGACAGGTTAATGCAGTACTTC. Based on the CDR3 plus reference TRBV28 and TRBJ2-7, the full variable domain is DVKVTQSSRYLVKRTGEKVFLECVQDMDHENMFWYRQDPGLGLRLIYFSYDVKMKEKGDIPEGYSVSREKKERFSLILESASTNQTSMYLCASSDRLMQYFGPGTRLTVT.

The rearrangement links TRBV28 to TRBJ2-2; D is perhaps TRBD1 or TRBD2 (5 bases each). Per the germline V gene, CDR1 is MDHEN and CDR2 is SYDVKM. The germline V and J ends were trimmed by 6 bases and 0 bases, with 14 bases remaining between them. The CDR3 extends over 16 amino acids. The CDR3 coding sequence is TGTGCCAGCAGCCCAGCCGGGGCCTCGAACACCGGGGAGCTGTTTTTT. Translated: CASSPAGASNTGELFF.

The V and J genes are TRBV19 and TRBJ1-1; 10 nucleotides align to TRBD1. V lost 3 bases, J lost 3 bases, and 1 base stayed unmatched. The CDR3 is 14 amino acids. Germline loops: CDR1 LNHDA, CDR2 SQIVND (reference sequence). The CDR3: CASSMGQGYTEAFF. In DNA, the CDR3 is TGTGCCAGTAGTATGGGACAGGGGTACACTGAAGCTTTCTTT.

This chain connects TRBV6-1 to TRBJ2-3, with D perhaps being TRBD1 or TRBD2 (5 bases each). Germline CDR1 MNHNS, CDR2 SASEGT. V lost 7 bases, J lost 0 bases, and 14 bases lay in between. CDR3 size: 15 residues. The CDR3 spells CASIPGTVSTDTQYF. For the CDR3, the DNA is TGTGCCAGCATCCCAGGGACGGTTAGCACAGATACGCAGTATTTT.

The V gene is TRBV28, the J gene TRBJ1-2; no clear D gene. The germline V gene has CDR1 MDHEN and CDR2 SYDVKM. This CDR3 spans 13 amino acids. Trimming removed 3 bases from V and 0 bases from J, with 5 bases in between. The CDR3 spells CASSFGPNYGYTF. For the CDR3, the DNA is TGTGCCAGCAGTTTCGGACCTAACTATGGCTACACCTTC.

In nucleotides, the CDR3 is TGTGCCAGCAGCTTGAGAACAGGGGGCGGGTACAATGAGCAGTTCTTC. Protein: CASSLRTGGGYNEQFF. The chain employs TRBV5-6 and TRBJ2-1; 9 nucleotides match TRBD1. Germline V gives CDR1 SGHDT, CDR2 YYEEEE. CDR3 size: 16 residues. Losses at the gene ends were 1 base for V and 4 bases for J; bases not matched to a gene: 6.

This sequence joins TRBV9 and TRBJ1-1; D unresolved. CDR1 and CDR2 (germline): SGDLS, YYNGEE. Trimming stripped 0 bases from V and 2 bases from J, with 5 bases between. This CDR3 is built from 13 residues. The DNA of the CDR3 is TGTGCCAGCAGCGTAGCCAGAAACACTGAAGCTTTCTTT. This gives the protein CASSVARNTEAFF.

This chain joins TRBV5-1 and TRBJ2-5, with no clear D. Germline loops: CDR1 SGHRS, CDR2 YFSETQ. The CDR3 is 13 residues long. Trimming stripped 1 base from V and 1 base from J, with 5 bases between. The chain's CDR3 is CASSLMAQETQYF. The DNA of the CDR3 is TGCGCCAGCAGCTTGATGGCCCAAGAGACCCAGTACTTC.

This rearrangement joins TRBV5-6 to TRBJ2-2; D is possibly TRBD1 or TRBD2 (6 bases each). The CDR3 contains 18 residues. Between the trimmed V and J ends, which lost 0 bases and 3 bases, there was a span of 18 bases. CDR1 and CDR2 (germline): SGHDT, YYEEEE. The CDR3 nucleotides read TGTGCCAGCAGCTTGGCCTGGGGGGCCCTGGGGGACACCGGGGAGCTGTTTTTT. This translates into CASSLAWGALGDTGELFF.

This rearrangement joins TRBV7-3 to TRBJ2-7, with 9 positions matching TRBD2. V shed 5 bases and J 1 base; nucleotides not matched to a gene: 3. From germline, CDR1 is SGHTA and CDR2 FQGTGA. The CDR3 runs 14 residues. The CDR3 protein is CASSATSGSYEQYF. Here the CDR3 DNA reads TGTGCCAGCAGCGCGACTAGCGGTTCCTACGAGCAGTACTTC.

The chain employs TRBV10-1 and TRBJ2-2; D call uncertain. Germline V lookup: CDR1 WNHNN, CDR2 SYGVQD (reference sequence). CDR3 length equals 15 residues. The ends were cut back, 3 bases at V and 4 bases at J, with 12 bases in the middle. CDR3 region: CASSESIRSTGELFF. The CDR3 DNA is TGCGCCAGCAGTGAAAGCATCCGCAGCACCGGGGAGCTGTTTTTT.

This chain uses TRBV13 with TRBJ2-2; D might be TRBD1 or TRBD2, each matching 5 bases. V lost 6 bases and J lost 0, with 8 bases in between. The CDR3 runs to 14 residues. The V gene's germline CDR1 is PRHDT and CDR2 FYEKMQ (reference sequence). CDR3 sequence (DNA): TGTGCCAGCAGAAGGGGAGCGAACACCGGGGAGCTGTTTTTT. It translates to CASRRGANTGELFF.

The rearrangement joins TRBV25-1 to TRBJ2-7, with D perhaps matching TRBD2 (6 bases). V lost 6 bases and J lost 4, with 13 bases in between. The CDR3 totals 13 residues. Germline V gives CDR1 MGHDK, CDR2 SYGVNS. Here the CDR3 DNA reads TGTGCCAGCAGCCCCGGGAGCCTATACGAGCAGTACTTC. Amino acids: CASSPGSLYEQYF.

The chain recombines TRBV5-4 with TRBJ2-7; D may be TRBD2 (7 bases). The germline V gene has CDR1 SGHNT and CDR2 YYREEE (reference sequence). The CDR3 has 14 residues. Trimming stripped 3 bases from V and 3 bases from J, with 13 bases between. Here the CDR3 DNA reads TGTGCCAGCAGCTGGAAGGGGGGGGACTACGAGCAGTACTTC. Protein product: CASSWKGGDYEQYF.

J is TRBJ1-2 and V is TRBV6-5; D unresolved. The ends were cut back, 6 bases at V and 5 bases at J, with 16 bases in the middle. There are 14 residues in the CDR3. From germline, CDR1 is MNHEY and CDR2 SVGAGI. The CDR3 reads CASRNTPEVYGYTF. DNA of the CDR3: TGTGCCAGCAGAAATACTCCGGAGGTTTATGGCTACACCTTC.

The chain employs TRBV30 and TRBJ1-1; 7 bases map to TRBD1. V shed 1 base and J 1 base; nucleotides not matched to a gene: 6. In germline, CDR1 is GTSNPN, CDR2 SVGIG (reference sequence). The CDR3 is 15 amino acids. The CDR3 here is CAWSGRQGWNTEAFF. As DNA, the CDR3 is TGTGCCTGGAGTGGGAGACAGGGATGGAACACTGAAGCTTTCTTT.

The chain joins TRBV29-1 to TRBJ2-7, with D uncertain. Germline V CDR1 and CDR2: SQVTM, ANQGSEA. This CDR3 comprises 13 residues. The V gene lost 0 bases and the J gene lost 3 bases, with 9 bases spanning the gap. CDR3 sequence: CSVEEATNYEQYF. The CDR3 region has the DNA TGCAGCGTTGAAGAAGCTACTAACTACGAGCAGTACTTC.